This T cell receptor beta chain was sequenced during a study of shared T cell receptors in the human thymus (dated by TCRdb to about 2021). The study in broad terms: The study examined how self-reactive, shared T-cell receptor alpha chains are generated in the human thymus.

The protocol used for the library was the immunoSEQ multiplex PCR assay. Drawn from immuneACCESS, this table holds only the in-frame rearrangements with V and J called that TCRdb kept. Clones are partly lost; checked studies trace under half to an unresolved V gene and leave the rest unexplained. Across this sample there are over 350,000 clones, with approximately 95% seen only once. Approximately 0.02% of the sample rests with the top ten. Of note for this clone: The antigen this receptor binds is unknown. Base qualities are missing; no much larger clone stands one base away.

The germline V gene encodes CDR1 MNHEY and CDR2 SVGAGI. From cysteine to phenylalanine, the CDR3 is 15 amino acids long. Just CDR3 DNA is preserved here, 45 bases in frame from base 1. The germline ends are 19 bases apart after V is trimmed by 6 bases and J by 5 bases. The sequence was obtained from a human donor. The chain is made from TRBV6-5 and TRBJ1-1; the D gene is perhaps TRBD1, from 6 matching bases. Sequenced sample: thymocytes. In nucleotides, the sequence is TGTGCCAGCAGGGTGGGCAGGGGCGCAAGGACTGAAGCTTTCTTT. This gives the protein CASRVGRGARTEAFF.